The TCR beta chain under discussion was sequenced for a study of shared clonotypes between healthy human individuals. In the study overall: Three CD4 naive, three CD4 memory, two CD8 naive and one CD8 memory plate were used per donor.

The study's findings and limits: Only blood was sampled, and tissue TCR repertoires likely differ from blood ones. A generally larger estimated richness was seen in naive subsets than in memory subsets.

The assay ran at deep level. Data came from immunoSEQ multiplex PCR; TCRdb stores just in-frame clones and leaves some out. The sample lists more than 2 million clones, roughly 95% occurring once. Terminally differentiated effector memory CD45RA+ cells were excluded from the naive CD8 cells, which were CD45RO-negative and positively selected for CCR7. Regarding this clone: Its cognate antigen is unknown.

V lost 6 bases and J lost 3; bases outside the gene matches: 3. CDR1 and CDR2 from the germline V gene are MDHEN and SYDVKM. This CDR3 is 14 amino acids long. The sequenced material came from naive CD8+ T cells from PBMCs. The source is a man aged 18 to 30 in good health. Some clones in this sample may be carry-over from other donors' samples. This chain uses TRBV28 with TRBJ1-4; TRBD1 matches 8 bases. The CDR3 spells CASSLTGANEKLFF. The CDR3 coding sequence is TGTGCCAGCAGCTTGACAGGGGCTAATGAAAAACTGTTTTTT. The full variable domain, completed using reference TRBV28 and TRBJ1-4, is DVKVTQSSRYLVKRTGEKVFLECVQDMDHENMFWYRQDPGLGLRLIYFSYDVKMKEKGDIPEGYSVSREKKERFSLILESASTNQTSMYLCASSLTGANEKLFFGSGTQLSVL.